The subject of this entry is one T cell receptor beta chain. Its antigen is unidentified. This CDR3 contains 15 residues. The V end lost 1 base, the J end lost 0 bases, and 9 bases lay between the germline ends. Germline loops: CDR1 MNHEY, CDR2 SVGAGI. CD4+ cells were split into CD45RA+ naive and CD45RA-negative memory subsets. The data belong to a study of shared clonotypes between healthy human individuals. Study at large: Donors had three CD4 naive, three CD4 memory, two CD8 naive and one CD8 memory plate apiece.

Study results and caveats: Estimated clonotype richness was generally higher in naive than memory subsets. Donors were few, which limited the genetic and exposure-history diversity represented.

TCRdb's table, derived via immunoSEQ multiplex PCR, lists solely in-frame clones and lacks some. The data hold 2 million to 2.5 million clones, with roughly 93% observed a single time. The rearrangement uses TRBV6-5 and TRBJ1-2, with D unresolved. The sample comprised naive CD4+ T cells from PBMCs. The sample's subset: CD45RA+ positively selected. This TCR derives from a man aged 18 to 29 in good health. Some clones in this sample may be carry-over from other donors' samples. CDR3 amino acids: CASSYYSATNYGYTF. CDR3 DNA: TGTGCCAGCAGTTACTACAGTGCTACTAACTATGGCTACACCTTC.